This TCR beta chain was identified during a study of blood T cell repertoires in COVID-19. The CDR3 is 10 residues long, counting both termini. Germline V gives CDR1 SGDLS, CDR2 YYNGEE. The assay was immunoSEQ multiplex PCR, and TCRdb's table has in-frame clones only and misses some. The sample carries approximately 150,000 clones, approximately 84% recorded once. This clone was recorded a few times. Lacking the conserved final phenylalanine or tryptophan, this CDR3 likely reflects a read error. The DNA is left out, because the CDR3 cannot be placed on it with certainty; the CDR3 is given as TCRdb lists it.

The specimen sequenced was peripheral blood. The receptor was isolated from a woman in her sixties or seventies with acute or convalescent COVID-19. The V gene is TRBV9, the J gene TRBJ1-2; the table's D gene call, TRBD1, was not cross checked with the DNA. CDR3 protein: CASSGLRQTY.